Listed here is a single T cell receptor (beta chain). It lacks a known antigen. Base qualities are not provided; no much larger clone lies one nucleotide away. The data were taken from a study of T-cell memory formation after mild COVID-19 (dated by TCRdb to 2020 to 2023). Describing the broader study: TCR sequence clusters from the two donors were largely donor specific. In two donors, T-cell clones that expanded and contracted after mild COVID-19 were tracked by sequencing TCRalpha and TCRbeta repertoires over time. Two young, previously healthy adult volunteers, one female and one male, were included in the cohort. What the work shows at the level of the full study, not this receptor alone: The detection of some responding clones in pre-infection memory suggests that pre-existing cross-reactive memory T cells joined the SARS-CoV-2 response. Clones contracting from day 15 to 85 had balanced CD4/CD8 phenotypes, while a second wave expanding from day 15 to 37 was biased towards CD4+. Whether the second-wave clones peaking on day 37 were SARS-CoV-2 specific was not confirmed. Contracting CD4+ clones were located mainly in the CM and EM memory subsets, whereas CD8+ clones were found to be enriched in EMRA. Only two mild cases were covered by the study, and larger cohorts that include severe cases with pre-infection samples were considered necessary.

The reads were generated on an Illumina NovaSeq 6000. Using 5'RACE with constant-segment primers, TCRalpha and TCRbeta cDNA libraries were constructed, with sample barcodes and unique molecular identifiers added in the process. RNA was extracted from every sample with Trizol reagent. Libraries were amplified in two PCR steps, with a second sample barcode and Illumina TruSeq adapters added in the second step. Libraries were sequenced on an Illumina NovaSeq with 2 x 150 bp paired-end reads. The authors' pipeline ran thus. Demultiplexing of reads and collapsing into UMI-guided consensus sequences were performed with migec v1.2.7. With mixcr v2.1.11, UMI consensuses were aligned to TRA and TRB V and J templates and assembled into clonotypes. Clonotypes were classified as expanded or contracted when called significant by both edgeR and NoisET, with noise models trained on biological replicates. For edgeR calls, the thresholds were a false discovery rate-adjusted p below 0.01 and a log2 fold-change of 1. As an exploratory analysis of dynamics, max-normalized trajectories of the 1000 most abundant clonotypes were examined with PCA combined with hierarchical clustering. Separately sequenced CD4+ and CD8+ repertoires were used to assign the CD4 or CD8 phenotype of responding clones. TCRdb took the public reads, trimmed them with fastp at Q25, ran MiXCR for clone calling and kept in-frame beta chains. Records with the same CDR3 protein are collapsed into one entry carrying the most frequent genes and DNA. The V and J calls here are based on TCRdb, not the publication. This sample gives roughly 550,000 distinct CDR3 sequences in total; around 20% of them show up just once. The leading ten clones occupy under 15% of the sample.

PBMCs were isolated by Ficoll-Paque density gradient centrifugation. Measured from the cysteine to the phenylalanine, the CDR3 is 15 residues long. Solely the CDR3 DNA is kept, with 45 bases framed from the first base. Trimming accounts for 0 bases at V and 7 bases at J, while the number of junction bases matched to no gene is 8. The germline V gene yields MNHEY for CDR1 and SVGAGI for CDR2. The TCR comes from an adult woman who had mild COVID-19 (a few samples of this study predate the infection). The sample titles of this study are shuffled in the database, so cell type and time point are left out; the donor was told from shared clones. The chain is encoded by TRBV6-5 joined to TRBJ2-5, with TRBD1 matching 7 junction bases. The source material was PBMCs or a T cell subset sorted from them (not recorded which). The bases are TGTGCCAGCAGTTACTCCGGACAGGACTTGGGGACCCAGTACTTC. Its translation is CASSYSGQDLGTQYF.